A selection of T cell receptor beta chains follows, all from one sample in a study of blood T cell repertoires in COVID-19. Produced via immunoSEQ multiplex PCR; TCRdb's table is partial and in-frame only. Seen here are over 200,000 clones, approximately 84% observed once, and the top ten hold 1.9%. What was sequenced was peripheral blood. The receptors here all came from a middle-aged man with active or convalescent COVID-19. Each CDR3 is given with its conserved first and last residue. Fields, in order: CDR3 DNA, CDR3 protein, V gene, D gene, J gene, clone size, CDR3 length. A D gene is named only where the DNA matches it firmly. Clone size is given for some rows only: seen once, a few or many times, or a class if the clone is expanded.

DNA: TGTGCCTGGAGTAGGGACTTTTCCGGGAACACTGAAGCTTTCTTT; CDR3: CAWSRDFSGNTEAFF; V: TRBV30; D: .; J: TRBJ1-1; size: .; length: 15
DNA: TGTGCCAGCAGCTTGAAAAGGGGCAATCCATACGAGCAGTACTTC; CDR3: CASSLKRGNPYEQYF; V: TRBV5-4; D: .; J: TRBJ2-7; size: .; length: 15
DNA: TGTGCCAGCAGTCCGTGGGGGCGTAGGGAGACCCAGTACTTC; CDR3: CASSPWGRRETQYF; V: TRBV6-5; D: .; J: TRBJ2-5; size: few; length: 14
DNA: TGTGCCGTCAGAGGGGGGGTTAACGTCCTGACTTTC; CDR3: CAVRGGVNVLTF; V: TRBV28; D: .; J: TRBJ2-6; size: .; length: 12
DNA: TGTGCCAGCAGGGACAGAGGAAACACCATATATTTT; CDR3: CASRDRGNTIYF; V: TRBV12-3/TRBV12-4; D: .; J: TRBJ1-3; size: .; length: 12
DNA: TGTGCCAGCTCACCTCCACCGAGCTCCTACGAGCAGTACTTC; CDR3: CASSPPPSSYEQYF; V: TRBV18; D: .; J: TRBJ2-7; size: .; length: 14
DNA: TGTGCCAGCAGTTTAGGGGCACTAGCGGGAGGAGAGACCCAGTACTTC; CDR3: CASSLGALAGGETQYF; V: TRBV27; D: TRBD2; J: TRBJ2-5; size: few; length: 16
DNA: TGTGCCAGCAGTCTAGAATATATTAGCTCTGGAAACACCATATATTTT; CDR3: CASSLEYISSGNTIYF; V: TRBV14; D: .; J: TRBJ1-3; size: .; length: 16
DNA: TGTGCCAGCAGTGAACTGCTAGCAGGCAATGAGCAGTTCTTC; CDR3: CASSELLAGNEQFF; V: TRBV2; D: .; J: TRBJ2-1; size: .; length: 14
DNA: TGTGCCAGCTCACCAGACGTAACAGGAATAAATCAGCCCCAGCATTTT; CDR3: CASSPDVTGINQPQHF; V: TRBV18; D: .; J: TRBJ1-5; size: .; length: 16
DNA: TGTGCCAGCAGCAGTGGCGGGAGCTACAATGAGCAGTTCTTC; CDR3: CASSSGGSYNEQFF; V: TRBV11-2; D: TRBD2; J: TRBJ2-1; size: .; length: 14
DNA: TGCGCCAGCAGTGAGGTGGGCCCGTACAATGAGCAGTTCTTC; CDR3: CASSEVGPYNEQFF; V: TRBV10-1; D: .; J: TRBJ2-1; size: .; length: 14
DNA: TGCGCCAGCAGCCAAGTTGGGACATTACTACAGCCCCAGCATTTT; CDR3: CASSQVGTLLQPQHF; V: TRBV4-1; D: .; J: TRBJ1-5; size: .; length: 15
DNA: TGTGCCAGCAGTCCAGGAGGCTATGGCTACACCTTC; CDR3: CASSPGGYGYTF; V: TRBV6-5; D: .; J: TRBJ1-2; size: once; length: 12
DNA: TGTGCCAGCAGTTACTCGAGGGGGCAGGGCACTGAAGCTTTCTTT; CDR3: CASSYSRGQGTEAFF; V: TRBV6-5; D: TRBD1; J: TRBJ1-1; size: .; length: 15
DNA: TGTGCCAGCAGCTTGGGGCATAGCGGGAGGGCGGGTGAGCAGTTCTTC; CDR3: CASSLGHSGRAGEQFF; V: TRBV5-4; D: TRBD2; J: TRBJ2-1; size: once; length: 16
DNA: TGCAGCGTTGAATGGGACAGGGGCGATGGATATGGCTACACCTTC; CDR3: CSVEWDRGDGYGYTF; V: TRBV29-1; D: TRBD1; J: TRBJ1-2; size: .; length: 15
DNA: TGCGCCAGCAGCTTCCGGACTAGCGGGGGTTTCGACGAGCAGTACTTC; CDR3: CASSFRTSGGFDEQYF; V: TRBV5-1; D: TRBD2; J: TRBJ2-7; size: .; length: 16
DNA: TGTGCCAGTAGTCACCGGGACACATCCTACGAGCAGTACTTC; CDR3: CASSHRDTSYEQYF; V: TRBV19; D: .; J: TRBJ2-7; size: .; length: 14
DNA: TGTGCCAGCAGTTTTGGGGACTTCTACGAGCAGTACTTC; CDR3: CASSFGDFYEQYF; V: TRBV5-5; D: .; J: TRBJ2-7; size: .; length: 13
DNA: TGTGCCAGCAGCTTAGCGTTCAGGAGGGATTCACCCCTCCACTTT; CDR3: CASSLAFRRDSPLHF; V: TRBV7-9; D: .; J: TRBJ1-6; size: .; length: 15
DNA: TGTGCCACTCCGACTCCAGGGGAGAATGGCTACACCTTC; CDR3: CATPTPGENGYTF; V: TRBV19; D: .; J: TRBJ1-2; size: .; length: 13
DNA: TGTGCCAGCAGCGTAGCCAACTATGAGACCCAGTACTTC; CDR3: CASSVANYETQYF; V: TRBV9; D: .; J: TRBJ2-5; size: .; length: 13
DNA: TGTGCCAGCAGTTTTCAGGGGGCGCGTACGACTAATGAAAAACTGTTTTTT; CDR3: CASSFQGARTTNEKLFF; V: TRBV28; D: TRBD1; J: TRBJ1-4; size: .; length: 17
DNA: TGCAGCGCCGACCCCCAGGGGGGACGGAACACTGAAGCTTTCTTT; CDR3: CSADPQGGRNTEAFF; V: TRBV29-1; D: TRBD1; J: TRBJ1-1; size: .; length: 15
DNA: TGCAGTGCTAGTCCCATGGGAGGCTATGGCTACACCTTC; CDR3: CSASPMGGYGYTF; V: TRBV20-1; D: .; J: TRBJ1-2; size: .; length: 13
DNA: TGCGCCAGCAGCCAAGCGGCGGGAGAGTACGAGCAGTACTTC; CDR3: CASSQAAGEYEQYF; V: TRBV4-1; D: TRBD2; J: TRBJ2-7; size: .; length: 14
DNA: TGTGCCAGCAGGCCAGGGGCCGACGCCTACAATGAGCAGTTCTTC; CDR3: CASRPGADAYNEQFF; V: TRBV6-5; D: .; J: TRBJ2-1; size: .; length: 15
DNA: TGTGCCAGTTGGCAGGGGGATAGCAATCAGCCCCAGCATTTT; CDR3: CASWQGDSNQPQHF; V: TRBV5-5; D: TRBD1; J: TRBJ1-5; size: few; length: 14
DNA: TGTGCCAGCAGTCTGGGAGGGGCTGTTAGCAATCAGCCCCAGCATTTT; CDR3: CASSLGGAVSNQPQHF; V: TRBV28; D: .; J: TRBJ1-5; size: .; length: 16
DNA: TGTGCCAGCAGCCATCCGGCGAACACCGGGGAGCTGTTTTTT; CDR3: CASSHPANTGELFF; V: TRBV7-9; D: .; J: TRBJ2-2; size: .; length: 14
DNA: TGCAGCGTGGAGACAGGGGCAGGAAACACCATATATTTT; CDR3: CSVETGAGNTIYF; V: TRBV29-1; D: TRBD1; J: TRBJ1-3; size: .; length: 13
DNA: TGTGCCAGCTCACCGGGACAGGGACGTGAAAAACTGTTTTTT; CDR3: CASSPGQGREKLFF; V: TRBV18; D: TRBD1; J: TRBJ1-4; size: .; length: 14
DNA: TGTGCCAGCAGCCCTACAGGGGGGGGCTACACCTTC; CDR3: CASSPTGGGYTF; V: TRBV27; D: TRBD1; J: TRBJ1-2; size: .; length: 12
DNA: TGTGCCAGTAGTATCCGAGGGGGAGATCAGCCCCAGCATTTT; CDR3: CASSIRGGDQPQHF; V: TRBV19; D: .; J: TRBJ1-5; size: few; length: 14
DNA: TGTGCCAGCACTTACTACACCGATAGCAATCAGCCCCAGCATTTT; CDR3: CASTYYTDSNQPQHF; V: TRBV6-5; D: .; J: TRBJ1-5; size: .; length: 15
DNA: TGTGCCAGCAGTACAAGCGGGGGGCCGTTCTATGGCTACACCTTC; CDR3: CASSTSGGPFYGYTF; V: TRBV28; D: .; J: TRBJ1-2; size: once; length: 15
DNA: TGTGCCAGCGGGGGGACAGGGTCGAACACCGGGGAGCTGTTTTTT; CDR3: CASGGTGSNTGELFF; V: TRBV19; D: TRBD1; J: TRBJ2-2; size: once; length: 15
DNA: TGTGCCACCAGTGATATCGGTAGGGGAACGACTAATGAAAAACTGTTTTTT; CDR3: CATSDIGRGTTNEKLFF; V: TRBV24-1; D: .; J: TRBJ1-4; size: .; length: 17
DNA: TGTGCCAGCAGGTCGGGACAGGGGTTCTACAATGAGCAGTTCTTC; CDR3: CASRSGQGFYNEQFF; V: TRBV2; D: TRBD1; J: TRBJ2-1; size: .; length: 15
DNA: TGCGCCAGCAGCCAGGGACTAGCGGGCAGTGCTGACCGTGGGCAGTACTTC; CDR3: CASSQGLAGSADRGQYF; V: TRBV5-1; D: TRBD2; J: TRBJ2-7; size: .; length: 17
DNA: TGTGCCAGCAGCCGTGGGGACAGGGCTCGGAACGAGCAGTACTTC; CDR3: CASSRGDRARNEQYF; V: TRBV11-1; D: TRBD1; J: TRBJ2-7; size: .; length: 15
DNA: TGTGCCAGTACTTTCTTCCGGGGGGGCACTGAAGCTTTCTTT; CDR3: CASTFFRGGTEAFF; V: TRBV19; D: .; J: TRBJ1-1; size: .; length: 14
DNA: TGTGCCAGCAGCTCAACGGGGAGCCCATCCTACGAGCAGTACTTC; CDR3: CASSSTGSPSYEQYF; V: TRBV7-9; D: .; J: TRBJ2-7; size: .; length: 15